This TCR beta chain was captured by sequencing in a study of T cell repertoires in aging, cancer and after chemotherapy. Study-wide results and caveats: The repertoire data cannot show anything about immunological memory following chemotherapy. Median generation probability rose over the chemotherapy interval in each cancer cohort, suggesting rebound thymic output. Age-matched healthy donors had significantly more diverse, less clonal blood TCR repertoires than untreated cancer patients.

Amplification of TCR beta used genomic DNA extracted from peripheral blood. Notes on this clonotype: Antigen specificity is unknown.

Multiplex touch-down PCR with TRB-A/B primers amplified rearranged V-D-J TRB sequences. TCRdb reprocessed the multiplex PCR reads via MiXCR and lists one record per CDR3 protein. Of about 12,000 distinct CDR3 sequences in the sample, about 20% were seen once. CDR1 MNHEY and CDR2 SVGAGI come from the germline V gene. The CDR3 is 15 amino acids. The V gene end was trimmed by 5 bases and the J gene end by 4 bases; junction bases not matched to a gene: 7. The V call is TRBV6-5, the J call TRBJ2-3; 9 positions match TRBD2. The clonotype originates from a human donor in good health. Sequencing input: blood. The DNA for the CDR3 is TGTGCCAGCAGTGAAGGGGCTAGCGGGGCAGATACGCAGTATTTT. Protein: CASSEGASGADTQYF.